This TCR beta chain is drawn from a study of early T cells in non-severe SARS-CoV-2 infection. This clonotype was seen repeatedly, ten times or more. Researchers attached unique molecular identifiers to individual cDNA molecules. TCRdb reprocessed the 5' RACE reads with MiXCR, giving one entry per CDR3 protein. The repertoire holds approximately 33,000 distinct CDR3 sequences, roughly 5.6% seen once, with 25% to 30% in the top ten. CDR1 PRHDT and CDR2 FYEKMQ come from the germline V gene (reference sequence). This CDR3 is built from 12 residues. Trimming removed 5 bases at V and 2 bases at J, with 6 bases between.

The chain employs TRBV13 and TRBJ1-2, with D hard to call. The sequence was collected from an adult who was a healthcare worker with PCR-confirmed SARS-CoV-2 infection or an uninfected control (not recorded which). The sample consisted of whole blood. In nucleotides, the CDR3 is TGTGCCAGCAGCACCTTAAACTATGGCTACACCTTC. Residues: CASSTLNYGYTF.